These 9 T cell receptor beta chains came from one sample sequenced in a study of CD8 T cells in Susac syndrome. RNA in amounts of roughly 0.45 to 1 ug was reverse transcribed with random hexamers. TCRdb passed the immunoSEQ multiplex PCR reads through MiXCR, listing each CDR3 protein once. The sample consists of about 120,000 distinct CDR3 sequences, 90% to 95% of them appearing once. The specimen was CD4+ T cells from PBMCs. Receptors originate from a human donor in good health.

The V gene is TRBV12-3 or TRBV12-4, the J gene TRBJ1-3; unclear D gene. The CDR3 loop spans 14 amino acids. The V gene lost 5 bases and the J gene lost 0 bases, with 8 bases spanning the gap. The CDR3 sequence: CASSAQPSGNTIYF. The CDR3 region has the DNA TGTGCCAGCAGTGCACAACCCTCTGGAAACACCATATATTTT.

The chain combines TRBV28 with TRBJ2-7, with 13 bases fitting TRBD2. V lost 2 bases, J lost 0 bases, and 7 bases stayed unmatched. This CDR3 has 18 amino acids. Germline loops: CDR1 MDHEN, CDR2 SYDVKM. The CDR3 region is CASSLPGTSGMSSYEQYF. The CDR3 nucleotides are TGTGCCAGCAGTTTACCCGGGACTAGCGGGATGAGCTCCTACGAGCAGTACTTC.

The chain employs TRBV2 and TRBJ2-5; 7 positions match TRBD1. The CDR3 spans 13 residues. Germline values: CDR1 SNHLY, CDR2 FYNNEI. With 9 bases clipped from V and 1 base from J, the junction kept 5 bases outside the gene matches. The CDR3 spells CARTGDSQETQYF. The CDR3 bases are TGTGCCAGGACTGGGGACAGCCAAGAGACCCAGTACTTC. Full variable domain (rest looked up from reference TRBV2 and TRBJ2-5): EPEVTQTPSHQVTQMGQEVILRCVPISNHLYFYWYRQILGQKVEFLVSFYNNEISEKSEIFDDQFSVERPDGSNFTLKIRSTKLEDSAMYFCARTGDSQETQYFGPGTRLLVL.

The chain links TRBV7-9 to TRBJ2-2; D is unresolved. The V gene lost 5 bases and the J gene lost 3 bases, with 13 bases spanning the gap. Germline CDR1 SEHNR, CDR2 FQNEAQ (reference sequence). The CDR3 totals 15 residues. In nucleotides, the CDR3 is TGTGCCAGCAGCAAAGGGTCCTGGGACACCGGGGAGCTGTTTTTT. As protein: CASSKGSWDTGELFF.

J is TRBJ1-1 and V is TRBV7-2; 7 bases line up with TRBD1. The junction had 13 bases not matched to a gene; V was cut back by 5 bases and J by 7 bases. Germline V gene sequence: CDR1 SGHTA, CDR2 FQGNSA. The CDR3 sequence is 15 residues long. The CDR3 DNA reads as TGTGCCAGCAGCCTCATAGACAGGGAAGGGATTGAAGCTTTCTTT. It yields the protein CASSLIDREGIEAFF.

The chain has TRBV28 and TRBJ1-2; 10 bases fit TRBD1. V lost 4 bases to trimming and J lost 4 bases; unmatched junction nucleotides: 9. CDR1 is MDHEN and CDR2 is SYDVKM in the germline V gene. The CDR3 is made up of 16 amino acids. The CDR3 coding sequence is TGTGCCAGCAGTTGGGGGACAGGGGCGGGAGCCTATGGCTACACCTTC. Translated: CASSWGTGAGAYGYTF.

The CDR3 sequence: CASSLISGSTYNEQFF. CDR3 nucleotides: TGTGCCAGCAGTCTGATTAGCGGGAGCACTTACAATGAGCAGTTCTTC. The chain carries TRBV12-3 or TRBV12-4 and TRBJ2-1; 9 bases align to TRBD2. The CDR3 is 16 residues long. The V segment lost 5 bases and the J segment 4 bases; nucleotides outside the gene matches: 9.

This chain uses TRBV4-2 with TRBJ1-6, with unresolved D. This CDR3 has 16 residues. The V end was cut by 0 bases, the J end by 2 bases, with 8 bases between. Germline V gene data show CDR1 as LGHNA and CDR2 as YNFKEQ. This chain's CDR3 is CASSQDSWTYNSPLHF. Written as DNA, the CDR3 is TGTGCCAGCAGCCAAGATAGCTGGACCTATAATTCACCCCTCCACTTT.

The chain employs TRBV12-3 or TRBV12-4 and TRBJ2-5; D not certain. Trimming removed 6 bases at V and 6 bases at J, with 14 bases between. The CDR3 is 13 residues long. CDR3 in amino acids: CASSTPVVKTQYF. The CDR3 DNA sequence: TGTGCCAGCAGCACCCCTGTGGTCAAGACCCAGTACTTC.